This TCR beta chain was retrieved from a study of T cells in Graves' hyperthyroidism and ophthalmopathy. On the study more broadly: Peripheral blood was taken when the disease was first diagnosed, before any treatment began.

Trimming cost V 4 bases and J 6 bases; bases outside gene matches: 7. This CDR3 spans 14 amino acids. Per the germline V gene, CDR1 is MNHEY and CDR2 is SMNVEV (reference sequence). There were TCR beta CDR3 regions amplified from RNA transcripts. First-round RT-PCR targeting the TCR CDR3 was performed with the HTBI primer set. MiXCR was run by TCRdb on the multiplex PCR reads, yielding one entry per CDR3 protein. The sample shows about 350,000 distinct CDR3 sequences, about 15% of them seen only once. Lactation, pregnancy, other autoimmune disease or uncontrolled infection led to exclusion of patients. This clonotype was counted ten times or more.

The V and J genes are TRBV27 and TRBJ2-7, with TRBD2 matching 9 bases. The TCR sequence derives from a woman in her 30s with Graves' hyperthyroidism. The sample consisted of blood. This CDR3 is CASSYSGSRSEQYF. Written as DNA, the CDR3 is TGTGCCAGCAGTTATAGCGGGAGTCGAAGCGAGCAGTACTTC.